This T cell receptor (beta chain) derives from a study of post-analysis software for immune sequencing data. Overall study: Courses of disease covered relapsing-remitting, secondary progressive and progressive-relapsing multiple sclerosis.

Prepared libraries of TCR beta cDNA carried unique molecular identifiers. TCRdb analysed the PCR reads with MiXCR anew, one entry per CDR3 protein. The table records under 900,000 distinct CDR3 sequences, about 50% of them present only once. Regarding the study as a whole: By F measure, strong co-clustering occurred among samples prepared in the same batch.

As for this clonotype: Its matching antigen is unknown.

The sequenced sample consisted of blood. The origin of this receptor is a girl aged 10-17 years with multiple sclerosis.

The CDR3 DNA is TGCAGTGCGGGGACAACCCAAGAGACCCAGTACTTC. Translation: CSAGTTQETQYF. The J gene is TRBJ2-5, the V gene TRBV20-1; D is perhaps TRBD1 (6 bases). Trimming removed 6 bases at V and 1 base at J, with 9 bases between. Germline V gives CDR1 DFQATT, CDR2 SNEGSKA (reference sequence). This CDR3 region has 12 residues.